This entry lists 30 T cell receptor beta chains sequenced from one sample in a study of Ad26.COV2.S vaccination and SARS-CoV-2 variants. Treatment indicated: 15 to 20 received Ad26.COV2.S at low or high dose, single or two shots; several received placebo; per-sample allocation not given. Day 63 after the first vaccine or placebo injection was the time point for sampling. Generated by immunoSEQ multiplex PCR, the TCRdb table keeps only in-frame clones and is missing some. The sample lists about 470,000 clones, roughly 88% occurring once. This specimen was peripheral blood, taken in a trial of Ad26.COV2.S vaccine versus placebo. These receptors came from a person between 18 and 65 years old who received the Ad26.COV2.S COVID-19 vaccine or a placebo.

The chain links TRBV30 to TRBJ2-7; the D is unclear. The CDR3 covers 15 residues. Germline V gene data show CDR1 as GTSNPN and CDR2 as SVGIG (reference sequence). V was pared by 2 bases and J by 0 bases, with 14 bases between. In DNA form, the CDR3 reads TGTGCCTGGAGTAGAGACCGAAGGAGCTCCTACGAGCAGTACTTC. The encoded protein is CAWSRDRRSSYEQYF. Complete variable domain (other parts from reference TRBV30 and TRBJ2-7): SQTIHQWPATLVQPVGSPLSLECTVEGTSNPNLYWYRQAAGRGLQLLFYSVGIGQISSEVPQNLSASRPQDRQFILSSKKLLLSDSGFYLCAWSRDRRSSYEQYFGPGTRLTVT.

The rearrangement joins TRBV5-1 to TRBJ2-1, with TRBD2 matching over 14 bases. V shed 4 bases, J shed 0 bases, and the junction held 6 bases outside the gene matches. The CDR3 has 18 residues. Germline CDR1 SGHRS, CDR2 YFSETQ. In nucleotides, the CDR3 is TGCGCCAGCAGCCTCGGCGGGACTAGCGGGAGCTCCTACAATGAGCAGTTCTTC. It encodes CASSLGGTSGSSYNEQFF.

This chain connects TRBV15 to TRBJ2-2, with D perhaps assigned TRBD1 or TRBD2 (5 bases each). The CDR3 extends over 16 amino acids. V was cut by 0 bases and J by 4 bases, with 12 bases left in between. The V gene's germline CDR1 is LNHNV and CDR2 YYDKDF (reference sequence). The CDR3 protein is CATSRERDGGTGELFF. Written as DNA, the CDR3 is TGTGCCACCAGCAGAGAACGGGACGGAGGCACCGGGGAGCTGTTTTTT.

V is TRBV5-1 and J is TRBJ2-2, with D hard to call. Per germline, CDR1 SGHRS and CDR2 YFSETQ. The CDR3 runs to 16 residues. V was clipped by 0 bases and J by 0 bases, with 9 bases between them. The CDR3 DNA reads TGCGCCAGCAGCTTGGGGCATGGGGCGAACACCGGGGAGCTGTTTTTT. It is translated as CASSLGHGANTGELFF. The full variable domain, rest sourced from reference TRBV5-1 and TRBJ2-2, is KAGVTQTPRYLIKTRGQQVTLSCSPISGHRSVSWYQQTPGQGLQFLFEYFSETQRNKGNFPGRFSGRQFSNSRSEMNVSTLELGDSALYLCASSLGHGANTGELFFGEGSRLTVL.

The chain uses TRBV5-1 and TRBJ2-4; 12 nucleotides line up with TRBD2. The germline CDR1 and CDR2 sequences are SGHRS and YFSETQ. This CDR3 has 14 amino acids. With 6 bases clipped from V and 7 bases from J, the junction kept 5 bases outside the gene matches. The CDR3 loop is CASTSLAGGNIQYF. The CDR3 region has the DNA TGCGCCAGCACCTCACTAGCGGGAGGTAACATTCAGTACTTC. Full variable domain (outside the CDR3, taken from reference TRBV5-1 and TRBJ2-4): KAGVTQTPRYLIKTRGQQVTLSCSPISGHRSVSWYQQTPGQGLQFLFEYFSETQRNKGNFPGRFSGRQFSNSRSEMNVSTLELGDSALYLCASTSLAGGNIQYFGAGTRLSVL.

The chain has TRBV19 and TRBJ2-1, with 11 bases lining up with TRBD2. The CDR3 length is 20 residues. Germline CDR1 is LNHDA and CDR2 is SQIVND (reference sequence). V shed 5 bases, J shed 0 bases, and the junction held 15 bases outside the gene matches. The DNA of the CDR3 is TGTGCCAGTAGTTCCCCCTCTCTAGCGGGAGGCCGGAGCTCCTACAATGAGCAGTTCTTC. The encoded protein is CASSSPSLAGGRSSYNEQFF.

The CDR3 region is CAWTSREPGSYEQYF. The CDR3 nucleotides read TGTGCCTGGACGTCCCGGGAGCCGGGATCCTACGAGCAGTACTTC. The chain links TRBV30 to TRBJ2-7; D may be TRBD2 (6 bases). Germline V gene data show CDR1 as GTSNPN and CDR2 as SVGIG (reference sequence). This CDR3 region has 15 residues. V dropped 4 bases and J dropped 1 base, with 17 bases sitting between them.

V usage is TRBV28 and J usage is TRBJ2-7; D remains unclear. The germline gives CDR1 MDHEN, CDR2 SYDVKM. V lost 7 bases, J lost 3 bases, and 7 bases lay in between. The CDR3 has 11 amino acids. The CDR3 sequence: CASTTNYEQYF. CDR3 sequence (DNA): TGTGCCAGCACGACGAACTACGAGCAGTACTTC.

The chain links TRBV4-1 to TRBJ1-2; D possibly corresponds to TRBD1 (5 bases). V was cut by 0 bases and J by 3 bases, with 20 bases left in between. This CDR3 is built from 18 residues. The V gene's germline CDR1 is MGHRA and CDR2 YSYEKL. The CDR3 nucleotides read TGCGCCAGCAGCCAAGAGATCACGGGAAGCAGGGCAGACTATGGCTACACCTTC. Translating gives CASSQEITGSRADYGYTF.

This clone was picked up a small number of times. Here the CDR3 reads CASRPPGQLNQPQHF. The DNA of the CDR3 is TGTGCCAGCAGGCCTCCGGGACAGCTCAATCAGCCCCAGCATTTT. The V call is TRBV6-6, the J call TRBJ1-5; 7 bases match TRBD1. Germline assignment: CDR1 MNHNY and CDR2 SVGAGI (reference sequence). Losses at the gene ends were 6 bases for V and 3 bases for J; bases not matched to a gene: 8. CDR3 length: 15 amino acids.

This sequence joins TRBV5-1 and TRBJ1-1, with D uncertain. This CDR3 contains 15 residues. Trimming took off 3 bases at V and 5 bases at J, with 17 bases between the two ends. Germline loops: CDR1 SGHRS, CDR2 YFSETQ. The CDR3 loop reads CASSYLRRGDTEAFF. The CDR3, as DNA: TGCGCCAGCAGCTACCTTCGGCGCGGAGATACTGAAGCTTTCTTT.

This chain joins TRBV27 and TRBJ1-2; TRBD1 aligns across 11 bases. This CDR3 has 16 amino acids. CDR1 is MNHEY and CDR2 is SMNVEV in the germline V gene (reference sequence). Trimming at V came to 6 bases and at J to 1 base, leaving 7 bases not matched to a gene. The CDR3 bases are TGTGCCAGCAGGCCGGGACAGGGGGAGTATAACTATGGCTACACCTTC. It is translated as CASRPGQGEYNYGYTF.

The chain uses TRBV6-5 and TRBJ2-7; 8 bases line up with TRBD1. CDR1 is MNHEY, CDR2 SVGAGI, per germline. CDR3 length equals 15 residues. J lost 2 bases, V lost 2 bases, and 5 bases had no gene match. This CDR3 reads CASSYRDRTTYEQYF. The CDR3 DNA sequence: TGTGCCAGCAGTTACCGGGACAGGACAACCTACGAGCAGTACTTC.

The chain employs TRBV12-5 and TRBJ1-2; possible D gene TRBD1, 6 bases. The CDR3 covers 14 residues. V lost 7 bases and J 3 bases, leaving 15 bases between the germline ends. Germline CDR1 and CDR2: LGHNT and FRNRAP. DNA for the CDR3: TGTGCTAGTGCGGCCGGGGGCGCTGACTATGGCTACACCTTC. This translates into CASAAGGADYGYTF.

CDR3 bases: TGTGCCAGCAGCGGACAGGGAGGTGTAAAACTGTTTTTT. It encodes CASSGQGGVKLFF. The gene calls are TRBV2 and TRBJ1-4; TRBD1 aligns across 8 bases. Per germline, CDR1 SNHLY and CDR2 FYNNEI. The ends lost 6 bases at V and 10 bases at J; junction bases unmatched: 7. This CDR3 spans 13 amino acids.

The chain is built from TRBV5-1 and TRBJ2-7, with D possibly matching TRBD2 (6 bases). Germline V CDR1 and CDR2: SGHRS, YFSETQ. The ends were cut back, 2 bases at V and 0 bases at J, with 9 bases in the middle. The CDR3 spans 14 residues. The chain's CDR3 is CASSLGGTSYEQYF. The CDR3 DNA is TGCGCCAGCAGCTTAGGCGGGACCTCCTACGAGCAGTACTTC.

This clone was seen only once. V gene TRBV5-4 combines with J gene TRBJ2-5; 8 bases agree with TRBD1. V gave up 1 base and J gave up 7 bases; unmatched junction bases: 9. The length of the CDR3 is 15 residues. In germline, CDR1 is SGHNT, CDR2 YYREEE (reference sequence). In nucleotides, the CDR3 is TGTGCCAGCAGCTTGTCAGGGGGCGCGTTAGGGACCCAGTACTTC. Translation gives CASSLSGGALGTQYF.

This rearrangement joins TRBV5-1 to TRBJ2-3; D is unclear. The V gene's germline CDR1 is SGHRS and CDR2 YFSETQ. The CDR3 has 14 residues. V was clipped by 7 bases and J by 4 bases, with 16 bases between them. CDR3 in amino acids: CASWLGYGADTQYF. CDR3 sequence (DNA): TGCGCCAGCTGGCTTGGATATGGTGCAGATACGCAGTATTTT.

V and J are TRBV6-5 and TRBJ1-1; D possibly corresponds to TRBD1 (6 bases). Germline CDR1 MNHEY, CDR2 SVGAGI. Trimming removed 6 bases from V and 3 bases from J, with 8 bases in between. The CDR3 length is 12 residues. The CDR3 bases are TGTGCCAGCAGGGAGGGGGACACTGAAGCTTTCTTT. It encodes CASREGDTEAFF.

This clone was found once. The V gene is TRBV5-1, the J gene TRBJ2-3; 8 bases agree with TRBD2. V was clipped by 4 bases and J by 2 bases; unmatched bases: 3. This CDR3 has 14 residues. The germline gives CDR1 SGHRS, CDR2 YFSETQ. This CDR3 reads CASSPGGVTDTQYF. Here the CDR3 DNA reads TGCGCCAGCAGCCCGGGGGGGGTCACAGATACGCAGTATTTT.

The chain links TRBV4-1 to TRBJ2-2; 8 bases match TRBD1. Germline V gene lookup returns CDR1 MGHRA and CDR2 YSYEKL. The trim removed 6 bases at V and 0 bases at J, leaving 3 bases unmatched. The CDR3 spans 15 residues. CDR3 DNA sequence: TGCGCCAGCAGAGGACAGGGACCGAACACCGGGGAGCTGTTTTTT. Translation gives CASRGQGPNTGELFF.

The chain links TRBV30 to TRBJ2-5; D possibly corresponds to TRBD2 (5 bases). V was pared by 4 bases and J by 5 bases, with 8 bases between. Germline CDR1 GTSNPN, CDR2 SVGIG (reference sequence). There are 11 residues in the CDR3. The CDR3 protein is CAWMDWETQYF. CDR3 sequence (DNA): TGTGCCTGGATGGACTGGGAGACCCAGTACTTC.

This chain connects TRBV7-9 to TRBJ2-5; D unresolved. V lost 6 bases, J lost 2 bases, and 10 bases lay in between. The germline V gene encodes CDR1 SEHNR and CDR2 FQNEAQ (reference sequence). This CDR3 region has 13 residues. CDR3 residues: CASRGFAQETQYF. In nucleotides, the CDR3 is TGTGCCAGCAGGGGATTCGCTCAAGAGACCCAGTACTTC. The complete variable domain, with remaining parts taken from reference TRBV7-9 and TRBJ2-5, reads DTGVSQNPRHKITKRGQNVTFRCDPISEHNRLYWYRQTLGQGPEFLTYFQNEAQLEKSRLLSDRFSAERPKGSFSTLEIQRTEQGDSAMYLCASRGFAQETQYFGPGTRLLVL.

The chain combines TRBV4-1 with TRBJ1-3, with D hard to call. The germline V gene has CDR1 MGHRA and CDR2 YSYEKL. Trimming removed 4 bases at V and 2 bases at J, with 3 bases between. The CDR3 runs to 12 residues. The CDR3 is CASSRTGNTIYF. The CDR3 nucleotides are TGCGCCAGCAGCCGAACTGGAAACACCATATATTTT.

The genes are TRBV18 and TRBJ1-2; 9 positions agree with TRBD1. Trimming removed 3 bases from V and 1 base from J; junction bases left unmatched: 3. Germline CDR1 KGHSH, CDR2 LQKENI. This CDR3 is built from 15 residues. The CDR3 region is CASSPLDRGNYGYTF. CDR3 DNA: TGTGCCAGCTCACCTCTGGACAGGGGTAACTATGGCTACACCTTC.

The CDR3 DNA reads as TGTGCCAGCAAGACGCAAGATAATTCACCCCTCCACTTT. Protein: CASKTQDNSPLHF. The rearrangement uses TRBV28 and TRBJ1-6; unclear D gene. Germline-derived CDR1 and CDR2 are MDHEN and SYDVKM. This CDR3 is built from 13 residues. V gave up 7 bases and J gave up 5 bases, with 9 bases separating them.

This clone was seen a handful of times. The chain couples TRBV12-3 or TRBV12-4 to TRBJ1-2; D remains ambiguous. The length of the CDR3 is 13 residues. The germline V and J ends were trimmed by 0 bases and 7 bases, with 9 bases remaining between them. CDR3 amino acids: CASSLAGRGGYTF. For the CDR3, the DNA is TGTGCCAGCAGTTTAGCGGGCCGCGGTGGCTACACCTTC.

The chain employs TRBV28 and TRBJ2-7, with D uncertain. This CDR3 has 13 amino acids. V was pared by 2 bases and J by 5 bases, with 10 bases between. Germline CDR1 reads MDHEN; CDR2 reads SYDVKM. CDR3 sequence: CASSLGKWDEQYF. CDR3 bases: TGTGCCAGCAGTTTAGGCAAGTGGGACGAGCAGTACTTC. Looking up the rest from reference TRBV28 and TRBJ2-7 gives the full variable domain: DVKVTQSSRYLVKRTGEKVFLECVQDMDHENMFWYRQDPGLGLRLIYFSYDVKMKEKGDIPEGYSVSREKKERFSLILESASTNQTSMYLCASSLGKWDEQYFGPGTRLTVT.

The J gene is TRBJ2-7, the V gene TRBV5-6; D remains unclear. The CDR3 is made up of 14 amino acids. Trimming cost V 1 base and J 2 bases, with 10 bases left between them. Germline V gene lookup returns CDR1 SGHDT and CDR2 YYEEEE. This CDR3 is CASSLNPKTYEQYF. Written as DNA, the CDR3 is TGTGCCAGCAGCTTGAATCCAAAGACCTACGAGCAGTACTTC. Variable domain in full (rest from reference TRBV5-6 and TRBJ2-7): DAGVTQSPTHLIKTRGQQVTLRCSPKSGHDTVSWYQQALGQGPQFIFQYYEEEERQRGNFPDRFSGHQFPNYSSELNVNALLLGDSALYLCASSLNPKTYEQYFGPGTRLTVT.

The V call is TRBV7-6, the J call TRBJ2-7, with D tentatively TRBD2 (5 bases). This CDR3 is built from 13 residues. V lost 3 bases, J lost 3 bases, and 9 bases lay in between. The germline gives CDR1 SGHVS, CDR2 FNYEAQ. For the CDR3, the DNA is TGTGCCAGCAGCTTGACCGGGAACTACGAGCAGTACTTC. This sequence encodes CASSLTGNYEQYF.